What follows is one TCR beta chain and its context. The assay was immunoSEQ multiplex PCR, and TCRdb's table has in-frame clones only and misses some. The sample lists some 63,000 clones; roughly nine tenths were seen once. CDR1 is LNHNV, CDR2 YYDKDF, per germline (reference sequence). This CDR3 spans 12 amino acids. Trimming removed 3 bases from V and 8 bases from J, with 10 bases in between. This entry belongs to a study of T cell changes during pregnancy in multiple sclerosis. The sequence was obtained from a female donor with multiple sclerosis, enrolled in a pregnancy study. This specimen was peripheral blood, taken before pregnancy. The V call is TRBV15, the J call TRBJ1-1; the D gene is possibly TRBD1 (6 bases). CDR3 DNA: TGTGCCACCAGCAGCTCAGGACAGGAAGCTTTCTTT. This encodes CATSSSGQEAFF.